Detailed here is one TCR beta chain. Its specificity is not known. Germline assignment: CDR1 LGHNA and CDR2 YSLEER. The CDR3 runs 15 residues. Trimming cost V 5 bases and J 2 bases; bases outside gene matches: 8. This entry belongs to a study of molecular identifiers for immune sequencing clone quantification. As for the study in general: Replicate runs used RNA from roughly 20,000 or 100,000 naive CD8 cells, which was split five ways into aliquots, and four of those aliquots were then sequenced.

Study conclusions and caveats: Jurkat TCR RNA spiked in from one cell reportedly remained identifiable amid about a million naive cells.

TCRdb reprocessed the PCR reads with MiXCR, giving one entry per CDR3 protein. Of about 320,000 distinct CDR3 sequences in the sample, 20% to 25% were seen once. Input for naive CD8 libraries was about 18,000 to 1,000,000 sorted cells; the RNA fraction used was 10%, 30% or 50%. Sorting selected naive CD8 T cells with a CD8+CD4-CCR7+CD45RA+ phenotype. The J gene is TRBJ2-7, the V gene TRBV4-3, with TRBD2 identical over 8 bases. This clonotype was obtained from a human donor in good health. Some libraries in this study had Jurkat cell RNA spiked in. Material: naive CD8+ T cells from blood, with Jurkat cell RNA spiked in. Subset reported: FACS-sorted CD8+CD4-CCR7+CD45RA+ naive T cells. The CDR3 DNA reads TGCGCCAGCAGCTACCGACTAGCGAGCACCTACGAGCAGTACTTC. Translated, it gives CASSYRLASTYEQYF.